This T cell receptor beta chain was identified during a study of T cell clonotyping in hematopoietic cell transplantation. Findings and limits, study-wide: Higher Inverse Simpson Index values in graft donor and pretransplant recipient predicted broader posttransplant TCR diversity. Pathologically expanded recipient clonotypes increased progressively from day 30 to day 180 as diversity fell. Few recipient clonotypes overlapped donors; over 95% were de novo at given depth.

Method: immunoSEQ multiplex PCR; TCRdb's copy keeps in-frame clones and lacks some. The repertoire holds more than 4,500 clones, with just over 90% as singletons. Note on this clone: Its target is not known. A junction boundary mismatches the germline segment, possibly from a read error.

CDR1 and CDR2 from the germline V gene are SGHVS and FQNEAQ. This CDR3 has 14 amino acids. The chain is built from TRBV7-8 and TRBJ1-2; 7 bases line up with TRBD1. The material sequenced was peripheral blood mononuclear cells, taken 100 days after allogeneic stem cell transplant. The receptor comes from a female patient aged 50 to 60 who had an allogeneic stem cell transplant from a related donor, so the T cells may come from the graft donor. Some clones in this sample may be carry-over from other donors' samples. The CDR3 DNA reads as TGTGCCAGCAGTTTAGTTCCAGGGGGCTATGGCTACACCTTC. Translation: CASSLVPGGYGYTF.